Below are 32 T cell receptor beta chains sequenced from a single sample in a study of blood T cell repertoires in COVID-19. Some clones are missing from TCRdb's copy, which holds only in-frame ones; the method was immunoSEQ multiplex PCR. The table lists 45,000 to 70,000 clones, approximately 90% of them singletons, with around 7.2% in the top ten. Sequencing was done on a sample of peripheral blood. The receptors come from a woman aged 55-69 years with active or convalescent COVID-19.

The rearrangement joins TRBV28 to TRBJ1-5; no firm D call. This CDR3 spans 12 amino acids. The ends were cut back, 10 bases at V and 3 bases at J, with 10 bases in the middle. Per the germline V gene, CDR1 is MDHEN and CDR2 is SYDVKM. CDR3 bases: TGTGCCACAGACATTCCCAATCAGCCCCAGCATTTT. This encodes CATDIPNQPQHF.

The genes are TRBV11-2 and TRBJ2-1, with 13 bases identical to TRBD2. Trimming cost V 2 bases and J 10 bases; bases outside gene matches: 5. The CDR3 consists of 15 residues. Germline assignment: CDR1 SGHAT and CDR2 FQNNGV. In DNA form, the CDR3 reads TGTGCCAGCAGCTTACTGGGACTAGCGGGGTCGGAGCAGTTCTTC. It is translated as CASSLLGLAGSEQFF. The full variable domain, in which reference TRBV11-2 and TRBJ2-1 provide the parts outside the CDR3, is EAGVAQSPRYKIIEKRQSVAFWCNPISGHATLYWYQQILGQGPKLLIQFQNNGVVDDSQLPKDRFSAERLKGVDSTLKIQPAKLEDSAVYLCASSLLGLAGSEQFFGPGTRLTVL.

The CDR3: CASSLSFGDTQYF. The CDR3 DNA reads TGTGCCAGCAGCTTAAGTTTCGGAGATACGCAGTATTTT. The genes are TRBV7-2 and TRBJ2-3; D uncertain. CDR1 and CDR2 (germline): SGHTA, FQGNSA. Trimming cost V 2 bases and J 5 bases, with 8 bases left between them. The CDR3 is 13 residues long. Together with reference TRBV7-2 and TRBJ2-3, the CDR3 gives the full variable domain: GAGVSQSPSNKVTEKGKDVELRCDPISGHTALYWYRQSLGQGLEFLIYFQGNSAPDKSGLPSDRFSAERTGGSVSTLTIQRTQQEDSAVYLCASSLSFGDTQYFGPGTRLTVL.

V is TRBV7-3 and J is TRBJ2-1; 8 nucleotides align to TRBD2. After removal of 1 base from V and 7 bases from J, the junction contained 6 bases not matched to a gene. The CDR3 contains 15 residues. The germline V gene has CDR1 SGHTA and CDR2 FQGTGA. The CDR3 nucleotides are TGTGCCAGCAGCTTAATGGCGGGAGGTTCTAATGAGCAGTTCTTC. It encodes CASSLMAGGSNEQFF.

This sequence joins TRBV2 and TRBJ2-2; 8 nucleotides agree with TRBD2. The CDR3 is 15 residues long. V shed 7 bases and J 7 bases; nucleotides not matched to a gene: 11. The germline CDR1 and CDR2 sequences are SNHLY and FYNNEI. CDR3 region: CASTPRAGEGGELFF. CDR3 nucleotide sequence: TGTGCCAGCACGCCGAGAGCGGGGGAAGGCGGGGAGCTGTTTTTT.

The chain links TRBV9 to TRBJ1-2, with D maybe TRBD1 (5 bases). Trimming removed 2 bases from V and 3 bases from J, with 14 bases in between. CDR1 is SGDLS and CDR2 is YYNGEE in the germline V gene. This CDR3 comprises 15 residues. The CDR3 nucleotides read TGTGCCAGCAGCGTTAGCGGGGGAGCCCACTATGGCTACACCTTC. This gives the protein CASSVSGGAHYGYTF.

This chain uses TRBV5-1 with TRBJ2-7; possibly TRBD2 for D (6 bases). In germline, CDR1 is SGHRS, CDR2 YFSETQ. This CDR3 is built from 15 residues. Trimming pared 0 bases from V and 2 bases from J, leaving 12 bases between. CDR3 amino acids: CASSLGAGSTYEQYF. The CDR3 DNA reads as TGCGCCAGCAGCTTGGGGGCGGGATCCACCTACGAGCAGTACTTC. The entire variable domain, with the rest obtained from reference TRBV5-1 and TRBJ2-7, is as follows: KAGVTQTPRYLIKTRGQQVTLSCSPISGHRSVSWYQQTPGQGLQFLFEYFSETQRNKGNFPGRFSGRQFSNSRSEMNVSTLELGDSALYLCASSLGAGSTYEQYFGPGTRLTVT.

This clone was observed once. V gene TRBV30 combines with J gene TRBJ2-7; D is possibly TRBD1 (5 bases). The CDR3 covers 13 residues. Germline V CDR1 and CDR2: GTSNPN, SVGIG (reference sequence). Between the trimmed V and J ends, which lost 0 bases and 5 bases, there was a span of 11 bases. The chain's CDR3 is CAWSVIRGDEQYF. In nucleotides, the CDR3 is TGTGCCTGGAGTGTAATAAGGGGTGACGAGCAGTACTTC.

This clone has just one count. V and J are TRBV19 and TRBJ1-3; D gene unclear. The CDR3 runs 15 residues. The V end lost 2 bases, the J end lost 2 bases, and 10 bases lay between the germline ends. CDR1 is LNHDA and CDR2 is SQIVND in the germline V gene (reference sequence). This CDR3 is CASSIMAAAGNTIYF. CDR3 in DNA: TGTGCCAGTAGTATAATGGCAGCGGCTGGAAACACCATATATTTT.

J is TRBJ2-7 and V is TRBV9, with TRBD2 matching over 7 bases. There are 12 residues in the CDR3. Trimming took 4 bases from V and 7 from J; bases not matched to a gene: 5. Per the germline V gene, CDR1 is SGDLS and CDR2 is YYNGEE. CDR3 DNA: TGTGCCAGCAGCCCGGGAGGAGGGGAGCAGTACTTC. This encodes CASSPGGGEQYF.

This chain connects TRBV6-5 to TRBJ2-1; 12 nucleotides agree with TRBD1. The germline V gene has CDR1 MNHEY and CDR2 SVGAGI. V gave up 6 bases and J gave up 10 bases; unmatched junction bases: 7. This CDR3 comprises 14 residues. This CDR3 is CASRGTGGVGEQFF. CDR3 DNA: TGTGCCAGCAGGGGGACAGGGGGCGTTGGGGAGCAGTTCTTC.

The J gene is TRBJ2-3, the V gene TRBV2; 9 bases match TRBD2. The CDR3 covers 15 residues. J was trimmed by 2 bases and V by 7 bases; bases with no gene match: 7. Germline loops: CDR1 SNHLY, CDR2 FYNNEI. Written as DNA, the CDR3 is TGTGCCAGCATTCATCAGCGGGAGGACACAGATACGCAGTATTTT. Protein sequence: CASIHQREDTDTQYF.

The chain uses TRBV18 and TRBJ2-7, with a weak D call TRBD1 (5 bases). The length of the CDR3 is 13 residues. The germline V gene encodes CDR1 KGHSH and CDR2 LQKENI. The V end was cut by 3 bases, the J end by 3 bases, with 9 bases between. The DNA for the CDR3 is TGTGCCAGCTCACCTCCAGGGATCTACGAGCAGTACTTC. Translated: CASSPPGIYEQYF. Variable domain in full (rest from reference TRBV18 and TRBJ2-7): NAGVMQNPRHLVRRRGQEARLRCSPMKGHSHVYWYRQLPEEGLKFMVYLQKENIIDESGMPKERFSAEFPKEGPSILRIQQVVRGDSAAYFCASSPPGIYEQYFGPGTRLTVT.

The V call is TRBV7-3, the J call TRBJ2-1, with D possibly being TRBD1 (6 bases). The CDR3 is made up of 13 amino acids. With 4 bases removed from V and 7 bases from J, the gap between germline ends came to 11 bases. Germline V gives CDR1 SGHTA, CDR2 FQGTGA. CDR3 sequence: CASSSLQGNEQFF. The CDR3 DNA follows: TGTGCCAGCAGCTCCCTTCAGGGGAATGAGCAGTTCTTC.

This sequence joins TRBV7-8 and TRBJ1-6; 8 positions agree with TRBD1. Germline V CDR1 and CDR2: SGHVS, FQNEAQ. CDR3 length equals 15 residues. V shed 1 base, J shed 9 bases, and the junction held 5 bases outside the gene matches. As DNA, the CDR3 is TGTGCCAGCAGCTTAGTCTCCCAGGGGGCTTCACCCCTCCACTTT. Protein sequence: CASSLVSQGASPLHF.

This clone turned up a few times. This sequence joins TRBV6-2 or TRBV6-3 and TRBJ2-2; 7 bases are a match to TRBD2. CDR3 size: 17 residues. Germline-derived CDR1 and CDR2 are MNHEY and SVGEGT. The ends lost 2 bases at V and 1 base at J; junction bases unmatched: 7. The CDR3 region is CASSYKPSGQNTGELFF. CDR3 nucleotide sequence: TGTGCCAGCAGTTACAAGCCTAGCGGACAGAACACCGGGGAGCTGTTTTTT.

The chain is built from TRBV6-1 and TRBJ1-1; 9 nucleotides line up with TRBD1. Germline V lookup: CDR1 MNHNS, CDR2 SASEGT. The CDR3 has 16 residues. Trimming removed 4 bases from V and 4 bases from J; junction bases left unmatched: 10. DNA of the CDR3: TGTGCCAGCAGTGTAACACCGGGACAGGGTCGCACTGAAGCTTTCTTT. This encodes CASSVTPGQGRTEAFF.

The rearrangement joins TRBV24-1 to TRBJ2-3; D gene unclear. Germline V gene lookup returns CDR1 KGHDR and CDR2 SFDVKD. V shed 2 bases and J shed 6 bases, with 11 bases lying between them. There are 14 residues in the CDR3. The chain's CDR3 is CATSDSDARDTQYF. In nucleotides, the CDR3 is TGTGCCACCAGTGATTCGGATGCTAGGGATACGCAGTATTTT.

Concerning this clone: Other DNA sequences in the sample encode the same CDR3. The chain recombines TRBV29-1 with TRBJ1-2; D might be TRBD1 (6 bases). CDR1 and CDR2 (germline): SQVTM, ANQGSEA. This CDR3 is built from 13 residues. The V end lost 3 bases, the J end lost 3 bases, and 11 bases lay between the germline ends. The CDR3 nucleotides are TGCAGCGTTGAGGGTCAGGGGTACTATGGCTACACCTTC. Its translation: CSVEGQGYYGYTF.

This chain links TRBV2 with TRBJ1-2; D is unresolved. Trimming removed 2 bases from V and 5 bases from J, with 12 bases in between. Germline CDR1 is SNHLY and CDR2 is FYNNEI. The CDR3 loop spans 14 amino acids. The CDR3: CASSESLTRYGYTF. The CDR3 nucleotides are TGTGCCAGCAGTGAAAGCCTAACCAGGTATGGCTACACCTTC. The complete variable domain, with remaining parts taken from reference TRBV2 and TRBJ1-2, reads EPEVTQTPSHQVTQMGQEVILRCVPISNHLYFYWYRQILGQKVEFLVSFYNNEISEKSEIFDDQFSVERPDGSNFTLKIRSTKLEDSAMYFCASSESLTRYGYTFGSGTRLTVV.

The chain is built from TRBV5-1 and TRBJ1-1, with TRBD1 matching 8 bases. Per the germline V gene, CDR1 is SGHRS and CDR2 is YFSETQ. The CDR3 length is 15 residues. Trimming removed 4 bases from V and 4 bases from J; junction bases left unmatched: 9. CDR3 DNA: TGCGCCAGCAGCCGCGGACAGGGCTTTGGCACTGAAGCTTTCTTT. Translated, it gives CASSRGQGFGTEAFF.

The genes are TRBV19 and TRBJ2-7; 16 nucleotides line up with TRBD2. The length of the CDR3 is 17 residues. Germline CDR1 LNHDA, CDR2 SQIVND (reference sequence). Trimming took 2 bases from V and 7 from J; bases not matched to a gene: 8. CDR3 protein: CASSIQGTSGRAREQYF. Here the CDR3 DNA reads TGTGCCAGTAGTATACAGGGGACTAGCGGGAGGGCCCGTGAGCAGTACTTC.

This clone appeared once. The chain recombines TRBV11-1 with TRBJ1-4; maybe TRBD1 (6 bases). Trimming removed 5 bases at V and 7 bases at J, with 14 bases between. The germline CDR1 and CDR2 sequences are SGHAT and FQDESV (reference sequence). The CDR3 is made up of 14 amino acids. Written as DNA, the CDR3 is TGTGCCAGCAGCCCACAGGGAATGGGTGAAAAACTGTTTTTT. Translating gives CASSPQGMGEKLFF. Full variable domain (remainder filled in from reference TRBV11-1 and TRBJ1-4): EAEVAQSPRYKITEKSQAVAFWCDPISGHATLYWYRQILGQGPELLVQFQDESVVDDSQLPKDRFSAERLKGVDSTLKIQPAELGDSAMYLCASSPQGMGEKLFFGSGTQLSVL.

This rearrangement joins TRBV30 to TRBJ1-5; TRBD1 agrees at 7 bases. The CDR3 contains 15 residues. Germline assignment: CDR1 GTSNPN and CDR2 SVGIG (reference sequence). V dropped 0 bases and J dropped 3; count of bases not matched to a gene: 5. This CDR3 is CAWSVGTGANQPQHF. The CDR3 nucleotides are TGTGCCTGGAGTGTGGGAACAGGGGCCAATCAGCCCCAGCATTTT.

The rearrangement uses TRBV19 and TRBJ1-1; 7 bases fit TRBD1. Germline values: CDR1 LNHDA, CDR2 SQIVND (reference sequence). This CDR3 comprises 15 residues. Unmatched junction bases numbered 10, after V lost 5 bases and J lost 4 bases. CDR3 amino acids: CASSPRQGSGTEAFF. The CDR3 DNA sequence: TGTGCCAGTAGTCCTCGACAGGGATCCGGCACTGAAGCTTTCTTT.

The V call is TRBV5-1, the J call TRBJ1-2; the D gene is possibly TRBD1 (6 bases). CDR3 length: 12 amino acids. With 5 bases removed from V and 8 bases from J, the gap between germline ends came to 13 bases. The germline V gene encodes CDR1 SGHRS and CDR2 YFSETQ. CDR3 sequence: CASRPGAQGYTF. The CDR3 region has the DNA TGCGCCAGCAGACCAGGGGCACAGGGCTACACCTTC.

The chain joins TRBV7-9 to TRBJ1-5; 8 bases line up with TRBD1. Germline CDR1 SEHNR, CDR2 FQNEAQ (reference sequence). The V and J ends lost 1 base and 1 base, in that order; junction bases with no gene match: 3. There are 16 residues in the CDR3. In nucleotides, the CDR3 is TGTGCCAGCAGCTTAGAACAGGGGGAGAGCAATCAGCCCCAGCATTTT. Protein: CASSLEQGESNQPQHF. Complete variable domain (other parts from reference TRBV7-9 and TRBJ1-5): DTGVSQNPRHKITKRGQNVTFRCDPISEHNRLYWYRQTLGQGPEFLTYFQNEAQLEKSRLLSDRFSAERPKGSFSTLEIQRTEQGDSAMYLCASSLEQGESNQPQHFGDGTRLSIL.

The chain couples TRBV29-1 to TRBJ2-6; tentatively, D is TRBD1 (5 bases). The CDR3 covers 15 residues. The germline V gene encodes CDR1 SQVTM and CDR2 ANQGSEA. V was trimmed by 4 bases and J by 0 bases, leaving 10 bases between them. Here the CDR3 reads CSVGYRFSGANVLTF. CDR3 sequence (DNA): TGCAGCGTTGGATACAGGTTCTCTGGGGCCAACGTCCTGACTTTC.

The rearrangement links TRBV19 to TRBJ2-1, with 12 bases lining up with TRBD2. Germline V gene sequence: CDR1 LNHDA, CDR2 SQIVND (reference sequence). The CDR3 covers 13 residues. The ends lost 6 bases at V and 9 bases at J; junction bases unmatched: 3. In DNA form, the CDR3 reads TGTGCCAGTAGACTAGCGGGGGGAGTTGAGCAGTTCTTC. Translation gives CASRLAGGVEQFF.

The V and J genes are TRBV10-3 and TRBJ2-1; TRBD2 matches 9 bases. Trimming took 10 bases from V and 5 from J; bases not matched to a gene: 12. The CDR3 extends over 15 amino acids. Germline V lookup: CDR1 ENHRY, CDR2 SYGVKD. The CDR3 is CATSKAGGGNNEQFF. CDR3 coding DNA: TGTGCCACTTCCAAAGCGGGAGGAGGGAACAATGAGCAGTTCTTC.

This chain links TRBV2 with TRBJ1-5; 9 nucleotides match TRBD1. The length of the CDR3 is 16 residues. Germline CDR1 and CDR2: SNHLY and FYNNEI. Unmatched junction bases numbered 7, after V lost 6 bases and J lost 1 base. The CDR3 region is CASRRGQGGSNQPQHF. The CDR3 nucleotides read TGTGCCAGCAGGAGGGGACAGGGCGGAAGCAATCAGCCCCAGCATTTT.

This rearrangement joins TRBV9 to TRBJ2-7; 7 bases match TRBD1. The CDR3 contains 14 residues. V gave up 4 bases and J gave up 2 bases; unmatched junction bases: 6. Germline CDR1 and CDR2: SGDLS and YYNGEE. CDR3 bases: TGTGCCAGCAGCCGACAGGGCGAGACCTACGAGCAGTACTTC. Translating it yields CASSRQGETYEQYF.